This T cell receptor (beta chain) was obtained from a study of control samples from healthy donors and cancer patients. V was clipped by 0 bases and J by 5 bases; unmatched bases: 7. This CDR3 comprises 16 residues. The germline V gene has CDR1 MNHEY and CDR2 SVGEGT. Profiled with immunoSEQ multiplex PCR; TCRdb holds only in-frame clones, not every one. In the table there are tens of thousands of clones, approximately 88% of which are singletons. The V call is TRBV6-2 or TRBV6-3, the J call TRBJ2-5; TRBD1 matches 9 bases. Sequencing was performed on PBMCs. The sequence was obtained from a man aged 70-80 years with lung cancer. The CDR3 loop reads CASSYSGQGRYETQYF. In nucleotides, the CDR3 is TGTGCCAGCAGTTACTCCGGACAGGGGCGTTACGAGACCCAGTACTTC.